This TCR beta chain was sequenced in a study of blood T cells in healthy people across ages. With 0 bases removed from V and 6 bases from J, the gap between germline ends came to 14 bases. The CDR3 length is 15 residues. Germline lookup yields CDR1 SEHNR and CDR2 FQNEAQ (reference sequence). The use of a sample-barcoded 5' primer and a J-beta primer mix characterized a second PCR of roughly 6 to 11 cycles. From the 5' RACE reads, TCRdb called clonotypes with MiXCR, one entry per CDR3 protein. The profile shows hundreds of thousands of distinct CDR3 sequences, around 24% of them singletons. This sample also appeared in a second study, on T cells of mothers and their children.

This sequence was found in a boy between 10 and 17 years old in good health. The sequenced material came from blood. J is TRBJ1-1 and V is TRBV7-9, with unresolved D. Here the CDR3 DNA reads TGTGCCAGCAGCTTAGCGGGGAAGGGATCGGCTGAAGCTTTCTTT. It is translated as CASSLAGKGSAEAFF.